This T cell receptor (beta chain) was obtained from a study of cytomegalovirus exposure and HLA in healthy donors. The study's findings and limits: Investigators reported 164 TCR beta chains as tied to cytomegalovirus. Most of the TCR beta V segments (in an earlier analysis) were productive either about 87% or about 30% of the time.

V dropped 6 bases and J dropped 2; count of bases not matched to a gene: 8. This CDR3 has 15 amino acids. CDR1 MNHEY and CDR2 SVGAGI come from the germline V gene. The study ran its PCR with 60 Vbeta and 13 Jbeta primers. Method: immunoSEQ multiplex PCR; TCRdb's copy keeps in-frame clones and lacks some. The repertoire holds 150,000 to 200,000 clones, with around 79% as singletons. A remark on this clone: No antigen is known for it.

Each of the donors was a healthy bone marrow donor. The V and J genes are TRBV6-5 and TRBJ2-3; 7 bases map to TRBD1. Sequencing used PBMCs. This clonotype originated in a woman between 45 and 60 years old in good health and CMV-seropositive. As DNA, the CDR3 is TGTGCCAGCAGCCTAAGGGACAGCTACACAGATACGCAGTATTTT. This sequence encodes CASSLRDSYTDTQYF.